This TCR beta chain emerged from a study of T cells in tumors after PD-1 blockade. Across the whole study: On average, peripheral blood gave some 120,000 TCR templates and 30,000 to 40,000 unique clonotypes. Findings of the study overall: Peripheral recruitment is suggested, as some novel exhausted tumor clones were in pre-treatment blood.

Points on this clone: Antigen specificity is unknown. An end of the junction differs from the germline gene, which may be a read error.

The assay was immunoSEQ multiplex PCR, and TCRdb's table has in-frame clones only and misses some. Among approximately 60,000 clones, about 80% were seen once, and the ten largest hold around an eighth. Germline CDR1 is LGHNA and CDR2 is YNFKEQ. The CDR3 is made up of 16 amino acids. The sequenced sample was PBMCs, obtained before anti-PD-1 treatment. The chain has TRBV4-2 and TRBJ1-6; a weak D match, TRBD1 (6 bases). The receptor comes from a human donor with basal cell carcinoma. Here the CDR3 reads CASSKETGWANSPLHF. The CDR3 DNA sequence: TGTGCCAGCAGCAAAGAGACAGGATGGGCTAATTCACCCCTCCACTTT.